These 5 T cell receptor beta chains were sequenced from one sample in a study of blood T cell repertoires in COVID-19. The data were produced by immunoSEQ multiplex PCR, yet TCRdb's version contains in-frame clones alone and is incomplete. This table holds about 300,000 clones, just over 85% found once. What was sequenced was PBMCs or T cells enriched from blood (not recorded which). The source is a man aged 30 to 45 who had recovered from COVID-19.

CDR3 protein: CASSYSSFPGETQYF. CDR3 DNA: TGTGCCAGCAGCTACTCAAGCTTTCCGGGTGAGACCCAGTACTTC. The rearrangement links TRBV7-9 to TRBJ2-5, with no clear D. The CDR3 has 15 amino acids. Germline V lookup: CDR1 SEHNR, CDR2 FQNEAQ (reference sequence). The V end lost 4 bases, the J end lost 5 bases, and 17 bases lay between the germline ends.

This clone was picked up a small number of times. CDR3 nucleotides: TGTGCCAGCAGCACGGGAGTCACTGTTCGCAATCAGCCCCAGCATTTT. Translated, it gives CASSTGVTVRNQPQHF. The chain carries TRBV7-2 and TRBJ1-5; D unresolved. Trimming removed 5 bases at V and 2 bases at J, with 16 bases between. This CDR3 contains 16 residues. From germline, CDR1 is SGHTA and CDR2 FQGNSA.

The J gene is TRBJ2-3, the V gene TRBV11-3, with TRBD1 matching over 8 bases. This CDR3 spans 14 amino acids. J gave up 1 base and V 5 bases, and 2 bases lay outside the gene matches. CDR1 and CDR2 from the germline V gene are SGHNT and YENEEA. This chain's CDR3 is CASSQDRGTDTQYF. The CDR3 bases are TGTGCCAGCAGCCAGGACAGGGGCACAGATACGCAGTATTTT.

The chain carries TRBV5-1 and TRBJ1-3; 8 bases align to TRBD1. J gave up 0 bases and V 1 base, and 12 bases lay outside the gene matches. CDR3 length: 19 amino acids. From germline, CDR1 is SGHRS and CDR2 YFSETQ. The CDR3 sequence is CASSLMYLQGEFSGNTIYF. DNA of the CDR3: TGCGCCAGCAGCTTGATGTATTTACAGGGGGAATTCTCTGGAAACACCATATATTTT.

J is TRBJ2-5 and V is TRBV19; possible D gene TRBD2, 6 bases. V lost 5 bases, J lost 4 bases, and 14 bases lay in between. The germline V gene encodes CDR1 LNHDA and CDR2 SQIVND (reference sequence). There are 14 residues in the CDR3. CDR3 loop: CASSPQASVETQYF. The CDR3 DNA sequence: TGTGCCAGTAGTCCCCAGGCTAGCGTAGAGACCCAGTACTTC.